Listed below are T cell receptor beta chains from one sample, sequenced in a study of T cells in Graves' hyperthyroidism and ophthalmopathy. TCRdb fed the multiplex PCR reads into MiXCR, producing one record per CDR3 protein. Among about 160,000 distinct CDR3 sequences listed, roughly 10% were seen once. Sequencing used blood. These receptors were obtained from a woman between 18 and 29 years old with Graves' hyperthyroidism that later progressed to Graves' ophthalmopathy. Each CDR3 is given with its conserved first and last residue. Each record gives: J gene, D gene, V gene, clone size, CDR3 DNA, CDR3 protein. D genes are given only for firm matches. Size is omitted from some rows. Given values are once, few, many or a class for expanded clones.

J: TRBJ2-1
D: TRBD1
V: TRBV11-2
size: many
DNA: TGTGCCAGCAGCAGACAGGGCCATGAGCAGTTCTTC
CDR3: CASSRQGHEQFF

J: TRBJ2-5
D: NA
V: TRBV24-1
size: many
DNA: TGTGCCACCAGTGATACCAGCATGCACCAAGAGACCCAGTACTTC
CDR3: CATSDTSMHQETQYF

J: TRBJ1-5
D: NA
V: TRBV28
size: once
DNA: TGTGCCAGCAGACTGGGGGGTCAGCCCCAGCATTTT
CDR3: CASRLGGQPQHF

J: TRBJ2-5
D: TRBD2
V: TRBV2
size: many
DNA: TGTGCCAGCAGCTTCCCAGGGAGGGGTGGGCAAGAGACCCAGTACTTC
CDR3: CASSFPGRGGQETQYF

J: TRBJ1-5
D: NA
V: TRBV10-2
size: few
DNA: TGCGCCAGCAGTGAGGCAGGGGCAAACAATCAGCCCCAGCATTTT
CDR3: CASSEAGANNQPQHF

J: TRBJ1-3
D: TRBD1
V: TRBV24-1
size: NA
DNA: TGTGCCACCAGTGACCCGGACAGGGGAAACACCATATATTTT
CDR3: CATSDPDRGNTIYF

J: TRBJ1-5
D: NA
V: TRBV3-1
size: NA
DNA: TGTGCCAGCAGCCAAGGGGGTATTGATCAGCCCCAGCATTTT
CDR3: CASSQGGIDQPQHF

J: TRBJ1-1
D: TRBD1
V: TRBV3-1
size: many
DNA: TGTGCCAGCAGCCAATGGGACAGGGGAGGGACTGAAGCTTTCTTT
CDR3: CASSQWDRGGTEAFF

J: TRBJ2-3
D: NA
V: TRBV12-3/TRBV12-4
size: many
DNA: TGTGCCAGCAGTTACTTGAGGGATACGCAGTATTTT
CDR3: CASSYLRDTQYF

J: TRBJ2-7
D: TRBD2
V: TRBV4-2
size: NA
DNA: TGTGCCAGCAGCCACGAAAGGGGAGAGGGAGCGGGGAAAGAGCAGTACTTC
CDR3: CASSHERGEGAGKEQYF

J: TRBJ1-1
D: NA
V: TRBV19
size: many
DNA: TGTGCCAGTAGGGGGGCAGGGGCGCGGGCCACTGAAGCTTTCTTT
CDR3: CASRGAGARATEAFF

J: TRBJ2-1
D: NA
V: TRBV9
size: many
DNA: TGTGCCAGCAGCGTACTTAAGGACCCCGTCGGTGAGCAGTTCTTC
CDR3: CASSVLKDPVGEQFF

J: TRBJ1-4
D: NA
V: TRBV6-1
size: many
DNA: TGTGCCAGCAGGAGGGTGGAGGAACTGTTTTTT
CDR3: CASRRVEELFF

J: TRBJ2-2
D: TRBD2
V: TRBV10-3
size: many
DNA: TGTGCCACCTCTCCTAGCGGGAGGGCCGAACGGGAGCTGTTTTTT
CDR3: CATSPSGRAERELFF

J: TRBJ1-2
D: NA
V: TRBV18
size: many
DNA: TGTGCCAGCTCACCAATACGGGGAGGGAGCGATGGCTACACCTTC
CDR3: CASSPIRGGSDGYTF

J: TRBJ2-1
D: TRBD2
V: TRBV20-1
size: NA
DNA: TGCAGTGCAGGCGGGACTAGCGGGGGGACCTACAATGAGCAGTTCTTC
CDR3: CSAGGTSGGTYNEQFF

J: TRBJ1-1
D: NA
V: TRBV20-1
size: many
DNA: TGCAGTGCTCGTAGGACGGCAATGAACACTGAAGCTTTCTTT
CDR3: CSARRTAMNTEAFF

J: TRBJ2-3
D: NA
V: TRBV19
size: NA
DNA: TGTGCCAGTAGTATTCAGACCTCTAGCACAGATACGCAGTATTTT
CDR3: CASSIQTSSTDTQYF

J: TRBJ2-5
D: NA
V: TRBV11-2
size: many
DNA: TGTGCCAGCAGCTCTAGGACCCTGCAAGAGACCCAGTACTTC
CDR3: CASSSRTLQETQYF

J: TRBJ2-7
D: NA
V: TRBV29-1
size: few
DNA: TGCAGCGTTATTGGTCCCGGAGGAATCTCCTACGAGCAGTACTTC
CDR3: CSVIGPGGISYEQYF

J: TRBJ2-1
D: TRBD1
V: TRBV15
size: few
DNA: TGTGCCACCAGCAGAGGGGACAGGGTATACAATGAGCAGTTCTTC
CDR3: CATSRGDRVYNEQFF

J: TRBJ1-1
D: NA
V: TRBV2
size: many
DNA: TGTGCCAGCAAGTCACAGGGAACGGGGACTGAAGCTTTCTTT
CDR3: CASKSQGTGTEAFF

J: TRBJ2-7
D: NA
V: TRBV19
size: many
DNA: TGTGCCAGTAGTATTAGTCTGGTGGGACACCTGACCTACGAGCAGTACTTC
CDR3: CASSISLVGHLTYEQYF

J: TRBJ2-5
D: TRBD2
V: TRBV9
size: NA
DNA: TGTGCCAGCAGCGCCGGACTAGCGGGGGAGACCCAGTACTTC
CDR3: CASSAGLAGETQYF

J: TRBJ2-1
D: TRBD2
V: TRBV28
size: many
DNA: TGTGCCAGCAGTTTAGGACTAGCGGGGGTAAACAATGAGCAGTTCTTC
CDR3: CASSLGLAGVNNEQFF

J: TRBJ1-5
D: NA
V: TRBV30
size: many
DNA: TGTGCCTGGAGTGATCCGGGGGGGCCCCAGCATTTT
CDR3: CAWSDPGGPQHF

J: TRBJ1-2
D: TRBD1
V: TRBV29-1
size: many
DNA: TGCAGCGTTCGACAGGGAGATGGCTACACCTTC
CDR3: CSVRQGDGYTF